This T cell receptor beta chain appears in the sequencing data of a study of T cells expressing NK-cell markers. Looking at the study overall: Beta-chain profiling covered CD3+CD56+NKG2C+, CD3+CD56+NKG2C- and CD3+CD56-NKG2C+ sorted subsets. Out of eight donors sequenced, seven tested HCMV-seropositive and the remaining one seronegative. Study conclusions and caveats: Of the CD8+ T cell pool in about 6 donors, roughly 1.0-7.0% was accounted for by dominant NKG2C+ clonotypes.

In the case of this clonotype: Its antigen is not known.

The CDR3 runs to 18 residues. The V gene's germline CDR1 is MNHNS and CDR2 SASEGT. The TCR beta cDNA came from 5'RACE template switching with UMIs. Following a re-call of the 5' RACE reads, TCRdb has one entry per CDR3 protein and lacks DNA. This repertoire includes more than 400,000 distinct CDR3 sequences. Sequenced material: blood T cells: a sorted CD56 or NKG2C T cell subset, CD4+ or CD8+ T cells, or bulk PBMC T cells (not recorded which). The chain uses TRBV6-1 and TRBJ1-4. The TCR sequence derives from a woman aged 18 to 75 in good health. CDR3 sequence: CASSEALSVRKNNEKLFF.